Below, one TCR beta chain is given with its context. The table came from immunoSEQ multiplex PCR; TCRdb's copy has only in-frame clones and leaves some out. The table shows tens of thousands of clones, with approximately 81% occurring only once. The sample is drawn from a study of cytomegalovirus exposure and HLA in healthy donors. The CDR3 totals 13 residues. Trimming left V 4 bases short and J 2 bases short, with 10 bases between. Germline CDR1 is SGHDT and CDR2 is YYEEEE. The sequenced sample consisted of PBMCs. This receptor was taken from a woman under 30 in good health and CMV-seropositive. The rearrangement joins TRBV5-6 to TRBJ2-7; possibly TRBD1 for D (6 bases). In DNA, the CDR3 is TGTGCCAGCAGCCCGGGACATCCCTACGAGCAGTACTTC. It encodes CASSPGHPYEQYF.